The clone carrying this TCR beta chain was detected a few times. What it binds is not known. V was trimmed by 5 bases and J by 2 bases, leaving 13 bases between them. There are 14 residues in the CDR3. Per the germline V gene, CDR1 is SEHNR and CDR2 is FQNEAQ (reference sequence). The authors enrolled newly diagnosed hyperthyroidism patients aged 18 to 65 with under 2 months' duration. The data were taken from a study of Graves' ophthalmopathy and Graves' hyperthyroidism. Findings and limits, study-wide: A roughly 80% specificity and around 88% sensitivity were achieved by a 13-signature model that separated ophthalmopathy from stable hyperthyroidism.

The authors amplified TCR beta CDR3 regions from RNA transcripts. Second-round multiplex PCR followed a first-round RT-PCR using HTBI primers. TCRdb reprocessed the multiplex PCR reads with MiXCR, giving one entry per CDR3 protein. The data hold around 1.1 million distinct CDR3 sequences, with about two fifths observed a single time. This receptor was taken from an adult man with Graves' hyperthyroidism. Material: peripheral blood or thyroid tissue (not recorded which). V and J are TRBV7-9 and TRBJ2-7, with D unclear. The CDR3: CASSLSPGTYEQYF. CDR3 DNA: TGTGCCAGCAGCCTATCTCCGGGCACCTACGAGCAGTACTTC.